Below are 27 T cell receptor beta chains sequenced from a single sample in a study of cytomegalovirus exposure and HLA in healthy donors. Assay: immunoSEQ multiplex PCR; the TCRdb copy retains only in-frame clones and omits some. Here the sample spans 150,000 to 200,000 clones, 86% being singletons. Sequencing input: PBMCs. The receptors stem from a woman younger than 35 in good health and CMV-seronegative.

V is TRBV27 and J is TRBJ1-2; 7 bases agree with TRBD1. The CDR3 contains 11 residues. CDR1 is MNHEY, CDR2 SMNVEV, per germline (reference sequence). V was pared by 9 bases and J by 7 bases, with 5 bases of the junction left unmatched. The CDR3 protein is CASQGVGGYTF. The CDR3 region has the DNA TGTGCCAGTCAGGGGGTTGGTGGCTACACCTTC.

The chain has TRBV2 and TRBJ2-1, with D possibly TRBD1 on 6 matching bases. The germline CDR1 and CDR2 sequences are SNHLY and FYNNEI. V shed 8 bases and J shed 9 bases, with 23 bases lying between them. CDR3 length: 15 amino acids. This CDR3 reads CASDRDKGEPSEQFF. The CDR3 region has the DNA TGTGCCAGCGACCGGGACAAAGGCGAACCCAGTGAGCAGTTCTTC.

The chain recombines TRBV9 with TRBJ2-5; a possible D gene is TRBD1 (6 bases). Germline CDR1 reads SGDLS; CDR2 reads YYNGEE. The CDR3 runs 14 residues. V was clipped by 0 bases and J by 8 bases, with 14 bases between them. The chain's CDR3 is CASSVAGQGFTQYF. CDR3 bases: TGTGCCAGCAGCGTAGCGGGACAAGGCTTCACCCAGTACTTC. Combining the CDR3 with reference TRBV9 and TRBJ2-5 gives the whole variable domain DSGVTQTPKHLITATGQRVTLRCSPRSGDLSVYWYQQSLDQGLQFLIQYYNGEERAKGNILERFSAQQFPDLHSELNLSSLELGDSALYFCASSVAGQGFTQYFGPGTRLLVL.

For the CDR3, the DNA is TGCGCCAGCAGCCGCTTTGGCACTATTAACTATGGCTACACCTTC. Its protein product is CASSRFGTINYGYTF. The chain recombines TRBV4-1 with TRBJ1-2; D uncertain. V dropped 4 bases and J dropped 1 base, with 13 bases sitting between them. The CDR3 runs 15 residues. Germline V gives CDR1 MGHRA, CDR2 YSYEKL.

This rearrangement joins TRBV15 to TRBJ1-1, with D possibly being TRBD1 (5 bases). Germline CDR1 is LNHNV and CDR2 is YYDKDF (reference sequence). The CDR3 length is 15 residues. V dropped 3 bases and J dropped 2 bases, with 13 bases sitting between them. The CDR3 here is CATSSVPTANTEAFF. CDR3 DNA: TGTGCCACCAGCAGCGTCCCGACAGCTAACACTGAAGCTTTCTTT.

The chain is built from TRBV5-1 and TRBJ2-5, with 7 bases fitting TRBD2. V shed 2 bases, J shed 8 bases, and the junction held 6 bases outside the gene matches. There are 13 residues in the CDR3. Germline V CDR1 and CDR2: SGHRS, YFSETQ. The CDR3 coding sequence is TGCGCCAGCAGCTTACGGACTAGGGGAACCCAGTACTTC. Encoded protein: CASSLRTRGTQYF.

CDR3 region: CASSFSEVNSPLHF. Here the CDR3 DNA reads TGCGCCAGCAGCTTCAGTGAGGTCAATTCACCCCTCCACTTT. The chain has TRBV5-1 and TRBJ1-6; unclear D gene. Looked up from germline, CDR1 is SGHRS and CDR2 is YFSETQ. This CDR3 contains 14 residues. Deletions cut 2 bases from V and 7 bases from J, with 10 bases between. The full variable domain, in which reference TRBV5-1 and TRBJ1-6 provide the parts outside the CDR3, is KAGVTQTPRYLIKTRGQQVTLSCSPISGHRSVSWYQQTPGQGLQFLFEYFSETQRNKGNFPGRFSGRQFSNSRSEMNVSTLELGDSALYLCASSFSEVNSPLHFGNGTRLTVT.

This chain connects TRBV1 to TRBJ2-1; the listed D gene, TRBD2, was not tested against the DNA. TRBV1 is deemed a pseudogene. The CDR3 runs to 19 residues. CDR3 sequence: CTSSQERETGTSWNNEQFF. CDR3 nucleotides: TGCACCAGCAGCCAAGAGCGCGAGACCGGGACTAGCTGGAACAATGAGCAGTTCTTC.

The gene calls are TRBV30 and TRBJ1-2; possible D gene TRBD1, 5 bases. The V end was cut by 2 bases, the J end by 5 bases, with 15 bases between. CDR3 length: 14 residues. Germline V lookup: CDR1 GTSNPN, CDR2 SVGIG (reference sequence). This CDR3 reads CAWSTGNLRYGYTF. The CDR3 DNA sequence: TGTGCCTGGAGTACAGGAAACTTGCGATATGGCTACACCTTC.

This clone was seen once. This sequence joins TRBV19 and TRBJ1-4, with D perhaps TRBD1 (5 bases). The CDR3 extends over 16 amino acids. V gave up 9 bases and J gave up 5 bases, with 22 bases separating them. Germline V gene sequence: CDR1 LNHDA, CDR2 SQIVND (reference sequence). The CDR3 loop reads CASQAPRGLSNEKLFF. The CDR3 nucleotides are TGTGCCAGCCAAGCACCACGGGGGTTATCCAATGAAAAACTGTTTTTT.

This rearrangement joins TRBV7-6 to TRBJ2-2, with TRBD1 matching over 7 bases. The length of the CDR3 is 16 residues. In germline, CDR1 is SGHVS, CDR2 FNYEAQ. J lost 5 bases, V lost 5 bases, and 11 bases had no gene match. CDR3 protein: CASSNPWTGRTGELFF. Here the CDR3 DNA reads TGTGCCAGCAGCAACCCCTGGACAGGCCGGACCGGGGAGCTGTTTTTT.

This clone was seen once. The chain links TRBV4-1 to TRBJ1-1, with no clear D. The CDR3 is 14 residues long. Germline V lookup: CDR1 MGHRA, CDR2 YSYEKL. The V end lost 0 bases, the J end lost 7 bases, and 12 bases lay between the germline ends. DNA of the CDR3: TGCGCCAGCAGCCAAGACCCAGAGAGGTTTGAAGCTTTCTTT. As protein: CASSQDPERFEAFF.

The rearrangement links TRBV6-1 to TRBJ1-5, with 11 bases identical to TRBD1. With V trimmed by 4 bases and J by 6 bases, 5 bases remained unmatched. Per germline, CDR1 MNHNS and CDR2 SASEGT. This CDR3 region has 15 residues. This chain's CDR3 is CASSVRDRGFQPQHF. The CDR3 DNA is TGTGCCAGCAGTGTCCGGGACAGGGGGTTTCAGCCCCAGCATTTT.

The chain joins TRBV2 to TRBJ2-7; D is unclear. Trimming shortened V by 7 bases and J by 5 bases, and 9 bases separated the two germline ends. The V gene's germline CDR1 is SNHLY and CDR2 FYNNEI. The CDR3 sequence is 11 residues long. CDR3 nucleotide sequence: TGTGCCAGCACTCCACGGGACGAGCAGTACTTC. Encoded protein: CASTPRDEQYF.

This chain connects TRBV2 to TRBJ2-3, with 11 positions matching TRBD2. The CDR3 totals 15 residues. V lost 4 bases to trimming and J lost 3 bases; unmatched junction nucleotides: 3. CDR1 is SNHLY and CDR2 is FYNNEI in the germline V gene. The CDR3 here is CASSVPSGRTDTQYF. The CDR3 nucleotides are TGTGCCAGCAGTGTCCCTAGCGGGAGGACAGATACGCAGTATTTT. The variable domain in full, completed from reference TRBV2 and TRBJ2-3, reads EPEVTQTPSHQVTQMGQEVILRCVPISNHLYFYWYRQILGQKVEFLVSFYNNEISEKSEIFDDQFSVERPDGSNFTLKIRSTKLEDSAMYFCASSVPSGRTDTQYFGPGTRLTVL.

J is TRBJ1-4 and V is TRBV18, with 10 bases identical to TRBD1. The germline V gene encodes CDR1 KGHSH and CDR2 LQKENI. V lost 3 bases, J lost 5 bases, and 3 bases stayed unmatched. This CDR3 region has 15 residues. DNA for the CDR3: TGTGCCAGCTCACCGACAGGGGGCGCGAATGAAAAACTGTTTTTT. As protein: CASSPTGGANEKLFF.

The chain couples TRBV19 to TRBJ1-2; 10 bases are shared with TRBD1. Germline V gene sequence: CDR1 LNHDA, CDR2 SQIVND (reference sequence). With V trimmed by 5 bases and J by 4 bases, 10 bases remained unmatched. CDR3 length: 16 residues. CDR3 in amino acids: CASSPGQGGASYGYTF. In DNA form, the CDR3 reads TGTGCCAGTAGTCCCGGACAGGGGGGGGCTAGCTATGGCTACACCTTC.

About this clone itself: The sample carries other DNA sequences with the same CDR3. The genes are TRBV15 and TRBJ2-7; TRBD1 might be the D (6 bases). CDR3 length equals 14 residues. Germline CDR1 LNHNV, CDR2 YYDKDF (reference sequence). V was clipped by 0 bases and J by 0 bases, with 6 bases between them. CDR3 DNA: TGTGCCACCAGCAGAGAAGGGGGCTCCTACGAGCAGTACTTC. The encoded protein is CATSREGGSYEQYF.

The J gene is TRBJ2-5, the V gene TRBV19; D may be TRBD1 (6 bases). This CDR3 is built from 13 residues. Germline lookup yields CDR1 LNHDA and CDR2 SQIVND (reference sequence). V was cut by 5 bases and J by 2 bases, with 9 bases left in between. The CDR3 DNA sequence: TGTGCCAGTAGTCCGGACAGTCAAGAGACCCAGTACTTC. Protein: CASSPDSQETQYF.

The chain uses TRBV5-6 and TRBJ2-7; 9 bases agree with TRBD2. CDR1 SGHDT and CDR2 YYEEEE come from the germline V gene. V shed 0 bases, J shed 5 bases, and the junction held 12 bases outside the gene matches. The CDR3 has 17 amino acids. The CDR3 here is CASSLEASGALGDEQYF. The DNA for the CDR3 is TGTGCCAGCAGCTTGGAAGCTAGCGGGGCGTTGGGCGACGAGCAGTACTTC. Full variable domain (rest looked up from reference TRBV5-6 and TRBJ2-7): DAGVTQSPTHLIKTRGQQVTLRCSPKSGHDTVSWYQQALGQGPQFIFQYYEEEERQRGNFPDRFSGHQFPNYSSELNVNALLLGDSALYLCASSLEASGALGDEQYFGPGTRLTVT.

This rearrangement joins TRBV28 to TRBJ1-1; perhaps TRBD1 as D (5 bases). The length of the CDR3 is 14 residues. Trimming took 6 bases from V and 1 from J, leaving 12 bases between them. Per the germline V gene, CDR1 is MDHEN and CDR2 is SYDVKM. The CDR3 nucleotides are TGTGCCAGCAGCTTGCCTCAGGGGAACACTGAAGCTTTCTTT. Translating gives CASSLPQGNTEAFF.

The genes are TRBV7-3 and TRBJ2-3, with 10 bases that match TRBD2. The CDR3 is 15 amino acids. Germline V CDR1 and CDR2: SGHTA, FQGTGA. The junction had 4 bases not matched to a gene; V was cut back by 5 bases and J by 2 bases. The CDR3 sequence is CASSASGGFTDTQYF. Written as DNA, the CDR3 is TGTGCCAGCAGCGCTAGCGGGGGCTTCACAGATACGCAGTATTTT.

This sequence joins TRBV21-1 and TRBJ2-7; the table's D gene call, TRBD2, was not cross checked with the DNA. TRBV21-1 has pseudogene status. The CDR3 contains 16 residues. CDR3 protein: CAPARGLQIVIYEQYF. CDR3 DNA: TGTGCCCCAGCCAGAGGGCTCCAGATTGTAATATACGAGCAGTACTTC.

This chain connects TRBV19 to TRBJ2-1, with a tentative D call TRBD1 (6 bases). V lost 9 bases, J lost 3 bases, and 12 bases lay in between. CDR3 length: 13 residues. The germline V gene encodes CDR1 LNHDA and CDR2 SQIVND (reference sequence). The CDR3 region has the DNA TGTGCCAGCGGGACACAAATCTACAATGAGCAGTTCTTC. As protein: CASGTQIYNEQFF. Using reference TRBV19 and TRBJ2-1 for the parts outside the CDR3, the full variable domain is DGGITQSPKYLFRKEGQNVTLSCEQNLNHDAMYWYRQDPGQGLRLIYYSQIVNDFQKGDIAEGYSVSREKKESFPLTVTSAQKNPTAFYLCASGTQIYNEQFFGPGTRLTVL.

V gene TRBV10-3 combines with J gene TRBJ2-6; unclear D gene. CDR1 is ENHRY, CDR2 SYGVKD, per germline. There are 15 residues in the CDR3. The V and J ends lost 6 bases and 0 bases respectively, with 9 bases between them. This CDR3 is CAIRMSTSGANVLTF. In DNA, the CDR3 is TGTGCCATCAGGATGAGCACCTCTGGGGCCAACGTCCTGACTTTC.

This chain links TRBV6-4 with TRBJ1-1; TRBD1 agrees at 9 bases. The CDR3 has 14 residues. Germline trimming cut 6 bases from V and 2 bases from J; bases unmatched to any gene: 4. The germline V gene encodes CDR1 MRHNA and CDR2 SNTAGT. The CDR3 coding sequence is TGTGCCAGCAGACAGACAGGGGGAAACACTGAAGCTTTCTTT. Translation gives CASRQTGGNTEAFF.

This clone was observed a few times. The chain links TRBV6-5 to TRBJ2-7; tentatively, D is TRBD1 (5 bases). The CDR3 runs 14 residues. Trimming stripped 5 bases from V and 9 bases from J, with 20 bases between. Looked up from germline, CDR1 is MNHEY and CDR2 is SVGAGI. The CDR3 region is CASSGRGGPPGQYF. For the CDR3, the DNA is TGTGCCAGCAGTGGTAGGGGTGGGCCACCTGGGCAGTACTTC.